The clone carrying this TCR beta chain was picked up many times. Its antigen is unknown. The data were taken from a study of human T cells and chemical hapten exposure. The wider study: Investigators sensitized about 2 cm by about 2 cm of upper inner arm skin with 2% DPC. Findings and limits, study-wide: In the PT1 data, expanded TCR counts showed a positive correlation with patch test score.

V was trimmed by 3 bases and J by 0 bases, leaving 12 bases between them. The CDR3 consists of 16 residues. Noted time point: patch test 1, 2 weeks after DPC sensitization. The treatment denotes: therapeutic diphenylcyclopropenone sensitization with weekly scalp DPC. A single record per CDR3 protein comes from TCRdb applying MiXCR to the RACE reads. This table holds 380,000 or so distinct CDR3 sequences, roughly 5% found once. The source was whole blood, collected in connection with sensitization to the hapten diphenylcyclopropenone (DPC). The chain couples TRBV12-3 or TRBV12-4 to TRBJ2-1, with a possible D match to TRBD2 (7 bases). The receptor was isolated from a woman in her forties or fifties with alopecia areata. Some clones in this sample may be carry-over from other donors' samples. CDR3: CASSFTGGLSYNEQFF. The DNA of the CDR3 is TGTGCCAGCAGTTTCACCGGGGGGCTCTCCTACAATGAGCAGTTCTTC.